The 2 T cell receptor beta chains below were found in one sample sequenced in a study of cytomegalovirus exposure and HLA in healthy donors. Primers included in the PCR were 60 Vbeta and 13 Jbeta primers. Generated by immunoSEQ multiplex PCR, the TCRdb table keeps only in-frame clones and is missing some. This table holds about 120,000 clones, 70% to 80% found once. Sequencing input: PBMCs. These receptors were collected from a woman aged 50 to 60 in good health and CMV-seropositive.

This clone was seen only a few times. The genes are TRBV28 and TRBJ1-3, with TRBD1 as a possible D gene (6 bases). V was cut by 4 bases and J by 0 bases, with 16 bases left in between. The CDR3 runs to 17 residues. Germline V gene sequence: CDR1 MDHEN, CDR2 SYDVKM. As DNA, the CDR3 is TGTGCCAGCAGTTCTCGAGACCTAGGGGGCTCTGGAAACACCATATATTTT. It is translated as CASSSRDLGGSGNTIYF.

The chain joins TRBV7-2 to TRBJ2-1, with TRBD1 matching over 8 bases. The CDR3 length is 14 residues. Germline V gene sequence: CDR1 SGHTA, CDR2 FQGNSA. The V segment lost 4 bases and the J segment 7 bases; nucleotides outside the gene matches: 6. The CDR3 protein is CASSSDRVANEQFF. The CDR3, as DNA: TGTGCCAGCAGCTCGGACAGGGTAGCAAATGAGCAGTTCTTC.